The source of this T cell receptor (beta chain) is a study of blood T cells in healthy people across ages. A note on this clonotype: Its specificity is unknown.

Regarding the study as a whole: TCR beta diversity, measured per million T cells, fell in a roughly linear way with age. Naive and antigen-experienced cells could not be conclusively compared, given unsorted PBMCs.

Germline V gene data show CDR1 as LGHDT and CDR2 as YNNKEL (reference sequence). V lost 7 bases and J 2 bases, leaving 14 bases between the germline ends. The length of the CDR3 is 14 residues. Then a second PCR, running roughly 6 to 11 cycles, was carried out with a sample-barcoded 5' primer and a J-beta primer mix. Every individual sample yielded 2.5 million or more paired-end reads (each containing CDR3). TCRdb passed the 5' RACE reads through MiXCR, listing each CDR3 protein once. The profile shows around 690,000 distinct CDR3 sequences, approximately 50% of them singletons. The donors, all healthy, were Caucasians living in Russia, aged roughly 6 to 100.

Sequenced: blood. The chain links TRBV3-1 to TRBJ1-2, with D possibly matching TRBD1 (6 bases). The receptor comes from a man aged 60 to 69 in good health. For the CDR3, the DNA is TGTGCCAGCAACTACAGGGCCACAAACTATGGCTACACCTTC. The encoded protein is CASNYRATNYGYTF.